Shown below are 7 T cell receptor beta chains from a single sample sequenced in a study of T cells in Graves' hyperthyroidism and ophthalmopathy. There were TCR beta CDR3 regions amplified from RNA transcripts. HTBI primers were employed in a first-round RT-PCR of the TCR CDR3. TCRdb itself ran the multiplex PCR reads through MiXCR, one entry per CDR3 protein. The data show more than 550,000 distinct CDR3 sequences, 45% seen once. Sequenced: peripheral blood or thyroid tissue (not recorded which). All receptors derive from an adult man with Graves' disease, either hyperthyroidism or ophthalmopathy (not recorded which).

The rearrangement links TRBV20-1 to TRBJ1-1, with a weak D call TRBD1 (5 bases). Germline CDR1 DFQATT, CDR2 SNEGSKA (reference sequence). The V end lost 2 bases, the J end lost 0 bases, and 16 bases lay between the germline ends. This CDR3 contains 16 residues. The CDR3: CSARKAGNSMNTEAFF. The CDR3 nucleotides read TGCAGTGCTAGAAAGGCAGGGAATTCCATGAACACTGAAGCTTTCTTT.

CDR3 in DNA: TGTGCCACCAGCAGCGGGGGGCGGTTGAACACTGAAGCTTTCTTT. It specifies CATSSGGRLNTEAFF. The chain joins TRBV15 to TRBJ1-1, with D possibly being TRBD1 (6 bases). V was trimmed by 3 bases and J by 0 bases, leaving 11 bases between them. The CDR3 runs to 15 residues. Germline values: CDR1 LNHNV, CDR2 YYDKDF (reference sequence).

This clonotype was counted many times. The chain uses TRBV29-1 and TRBJ2-5, with 7 bases that match TRBD1. CDR1 and CDR2 (germline): SQVTM, ANQGSEA. This CDR3 has 13 amino acids. Trimming removed 8 bases from V and 4 bases from J; junction bases left unmatched: 10. This chain's CDR3 is CSSTRGQGETQYF. CDR3 nucleotides: TGCAGCTCGACGAGGGGGCAGGGAGAGACCCAGTACTTC.

About this clonotype: A read error is possible here, since a much larger clone lies one base away. The chain joins TRBV7-9 to TRBJ1-4, with D perhaps TRBD1 (5 bases). CDR1 is SEHNR and CDR2 is FQNEAQ in the germline V gene (reference sequence). The CDR3 is made up of 15 amino acids. In nucleotides, the CDR3 is TGTGTCAGCACCCAGTCGGGACGTAATAATGAAAAACTGTTTTTT. Protein: CVSTQSGRNNEKLFF.

With regard to this clonotype: A junction boundary mismatches the germline segment, possibly from a read error. V and J are TRBV9 and TRBJ1-4; maybe TRBD1 (6 bases). The germline V gene has CDR1 SGDLS and CDR2 YYNGEE. The CDR3 is made up of 15 amino acids. CDR3 amino acids: CASSVSGGQSEELFF. The CDR3 bases are TGTGCCAGCAGCGTATCCGGGGGGCAGAGTGAAGAACTGTTTTTT. Variable domain in full (rest from reference TRBV9 and TRBJ1-4): DSGVTQTPKHLITATGQRVTLRCSPRSGDLSVYWYQQSLDQGLQFLIQYYNGEERAKGNILERFSAQQFPDLHSELNLSSLELGDSALYFCASSVSGGQSEELFFGSGTQLSVL.

This clonotype was seen many times. This rearrangement joins TRBV7-3 to TRBJ1-6; D unresolved. CDR1 and CDR2 from the germline V gene are SGHTA and FQGTGA. CDR3 length equals 15 residues. V shed 0 bases and J shed 8 bases, with 11 bases lying between them. CDR3 DNA: TGTGCCAGCAGCTTAACGGGCCAGTCCGATTCACCCCTCCACTTT. Encoded protein: CASSLTGQSDSPLHF.

This clonotype has at least ten counts. Here the CDR3 DNA reads TGTGCCACCAGTGATCGTCTCCCCAACGACAGGGGAGTCTATGGCTACACCTTC. Amino acids: CATSDRLPNDRGVYGYTF. The chain links TRBV24-1 to TRBJ1-2, with 8 bases identical to TRBD1. The ends lost 3 bases at V and 4 bases at J; junction bases unmatched: 15. The germline CDR1 and CDR2 sequences are KGHDR and SFDVKD. CDR3 size: 18 residues.